This T cell receptor (beta chain) was sequenced for a study of blood T cell repertoires in COVID-19. Study at large: Collection of acute and convalescent COVID-19 samples took place in the United States, Italy and Spain. T cells, B-cell-depleted T cells, or PBMCs supplied cDNA or gDNA.

In the original analysis: Amplification from reference gene primers served as the basis for estimated nucleated cell counts. Generated by immunoSEQ multiplex PCR, the TCRdb table keeps only in-frame clones and is missing some. From that table come the V and J calls and clone size; the DNA was used to work out D and trimming. The table records more than 100,000 clones, less than 90% of them present only once. Per germline, CDR1 SGHDT and CDR2 YYEEEE. The CDR3 runs 14 residues. Trimming took 4 bases from V and 8 from J; bases not matched to a gene: 9. The chain is built from TRBV5-6 and TRBJ2-1; 7 nucleotides line up with TRBD2. The specimen sequenced was peripheral blood. The TCR originated in a woman younger than 45 who had recovered from COVID-19. The CDR3, as DNA: TGTGCCAGCAGCCGGGGAGGCGGGAGTGATGAGCAGTTCTTC. As protein: CASSRGGGSDEQFF.